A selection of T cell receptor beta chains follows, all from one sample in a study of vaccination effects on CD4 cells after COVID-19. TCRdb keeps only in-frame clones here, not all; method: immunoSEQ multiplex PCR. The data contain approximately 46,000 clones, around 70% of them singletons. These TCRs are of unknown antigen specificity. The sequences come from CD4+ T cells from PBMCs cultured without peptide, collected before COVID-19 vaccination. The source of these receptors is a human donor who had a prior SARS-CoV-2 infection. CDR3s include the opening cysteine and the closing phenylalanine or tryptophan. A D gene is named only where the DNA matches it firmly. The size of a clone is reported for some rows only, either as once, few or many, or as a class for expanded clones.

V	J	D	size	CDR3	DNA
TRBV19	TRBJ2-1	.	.	CASSIGYSGDTGEQFF	TGTGCCAGTAGTATAGGGTACTCCGGAGACACTGGTGAGCAGTTCTTC
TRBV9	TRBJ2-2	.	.	CASSILGGRGTGELFF	TGTGCCAGCAGCATTTTGGGGGGCCGGGGCACCGGGGAGCTGTTTTTT
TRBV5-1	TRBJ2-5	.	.	CASTTSQGSQETQYF	TGCGCCAGCACCACTTCACAGGGAAGTCAAGAGACCCAGTACTTC
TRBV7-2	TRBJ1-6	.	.	CASSFLGENSPLHF	TGTGCCAGCAGCTTTTTGGGGGAGAATTCACCCCTCCACTTT
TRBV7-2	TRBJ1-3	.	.	CASSLAGGNTIYF	TGTGCCAGCAGCTTAGCGGGGGGAAACACCATATATTTT
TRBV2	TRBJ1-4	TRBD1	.	CASTGRQGVMEKLFF	TGTGCCAGCACCGGAAGACAGGGGGTCATGGAAAAACTGTTTTTT
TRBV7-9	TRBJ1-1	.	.	CASSLAMQGGTEAFF	TGTGCCAGCAGCTTAGCGATGCAGGGAGGCACTGAAGCTTTCTTT
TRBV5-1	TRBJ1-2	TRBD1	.	CASSFGQEVHGYTF	TGCGCCAGCAGCTTTGGACAGGAGGTACATGGCTACACCTTC
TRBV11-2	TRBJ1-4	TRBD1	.	CASSFGTGNEKLFF	TGTGCCAGCAGCTTTGGGACAGGGAATGAAAAACTGTTTTTT
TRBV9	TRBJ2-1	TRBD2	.	CASSVGRTSGHNEQFF	TGTGCCAGCAGCGTAGGTCGGACTAGCGGCCACAATGAGCAGTTCTTC
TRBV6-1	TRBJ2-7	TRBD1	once	CASSDATGGYEQYF	TGTGCCAGCAGTGACGCGACAGGGGGCTACGAGCAGTACTTC
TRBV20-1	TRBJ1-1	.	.	CSASAGKGLTEAFF	TGCAGTGCTAGTGCAGGGAAGGGACTCACTGAAGCTTTCTTT
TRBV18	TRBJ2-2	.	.	CASSPNSLQAATGELFF	TGTGCCAGCTCACCCAACTCCCTACAGGCAGCAACCGGGGAGCTGTTTTTT
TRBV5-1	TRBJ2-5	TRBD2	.	CASSLDPSGVSETQYF	TGCGCCAGCAGCTTGGATCCTAGCGGGGTTTCGGAGACCCAGTACTTC
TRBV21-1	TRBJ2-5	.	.	CASVATLTTSQETQYF	TGTGCCAGCGTAGCCACCCTTACCACCTCCCAAGAGACCCAGTACTTC
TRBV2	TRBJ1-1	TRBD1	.	CASRSGTGDLAFF	TGTGCCAGCAGATCCGGGACAGGGGATCTGGCTTTCTTT
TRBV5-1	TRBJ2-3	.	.	CASSLALITDTQYF	TGCGCCAGCAGCTTGGCCCTCATCACAGATACGCAGTATTTT
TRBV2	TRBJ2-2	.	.	CASTGQEGGELFF	TGTGCCAGCACGGGTCAGGAAGGGGGGGAGCTGTTTTTT
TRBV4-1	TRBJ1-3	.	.	CASSQVDLGFPGNTIYF	TGCGCCAGCAGCCAAGTGGATTTGGGATTCCCTGGAAACACCATATATTTT
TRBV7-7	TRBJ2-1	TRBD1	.	CASSDIGGKQFF	TGTGCTAGCAGCGACATAGGGGGCAAGCAGTTCTTC
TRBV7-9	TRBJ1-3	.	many	CASSLGLSNLSGNTIYF	TGTGCCAGCAGCTTAGGTTTATCGAATCTCTCTGGAAACACCATATATTTT
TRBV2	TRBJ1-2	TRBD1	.	CASTPTGASRYTF	TGTGCCAGCACCCCCACAGGGGCCTCTCGCTACACCTTC
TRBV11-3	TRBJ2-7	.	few	CASSLDMGGDYEQYF	TGTGCCAGCAGCTTAGATATGGGTGGGGACTACGAGCAGTACTTC
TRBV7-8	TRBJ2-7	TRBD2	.	CASSPGTSGRQYF	TGTGCCAGCAGCCCCGGGACTAGCGGGAGACAGTACTTC
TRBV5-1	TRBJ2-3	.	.	CASSLGPWAGDTQYF	TGCGCCAGCAGCTTGGGTCCGTGGGCTGGAGATACGCAGTATTTT
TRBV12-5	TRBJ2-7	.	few	CASGLGSQRQYF	TGTGCTAGTGGTTTGGGCTCCCAGAGGCAGTACTTC
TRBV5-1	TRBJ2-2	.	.	CASRSGQNTGELFF	TGCGCCAGCCGGAGCGGGCAGAACACCGGGGAGCTGTTTTTT
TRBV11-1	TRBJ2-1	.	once	CASSLGGRSYYNEQFF	TGTGCCAGCAGCTTAGGTGGGAGGAGCTACTACAATGAGCAGTTCTTC
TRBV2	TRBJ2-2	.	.	CASSGALENTGELFF	TGTGCCAGCAGTGGGGCCCTAGAAAACACCGGGGAGCTGTTTTTT
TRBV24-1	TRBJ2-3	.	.	CATSDPGAKTDTQYF	TGTGCCACCAGTGACCCGGGGGCCAAGACAGATACGCAGTATTTT
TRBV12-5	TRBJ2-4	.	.	CASGFQNIQYF	TGTGCTAGTGGTTTCCAAAACATTCAGTACTTC